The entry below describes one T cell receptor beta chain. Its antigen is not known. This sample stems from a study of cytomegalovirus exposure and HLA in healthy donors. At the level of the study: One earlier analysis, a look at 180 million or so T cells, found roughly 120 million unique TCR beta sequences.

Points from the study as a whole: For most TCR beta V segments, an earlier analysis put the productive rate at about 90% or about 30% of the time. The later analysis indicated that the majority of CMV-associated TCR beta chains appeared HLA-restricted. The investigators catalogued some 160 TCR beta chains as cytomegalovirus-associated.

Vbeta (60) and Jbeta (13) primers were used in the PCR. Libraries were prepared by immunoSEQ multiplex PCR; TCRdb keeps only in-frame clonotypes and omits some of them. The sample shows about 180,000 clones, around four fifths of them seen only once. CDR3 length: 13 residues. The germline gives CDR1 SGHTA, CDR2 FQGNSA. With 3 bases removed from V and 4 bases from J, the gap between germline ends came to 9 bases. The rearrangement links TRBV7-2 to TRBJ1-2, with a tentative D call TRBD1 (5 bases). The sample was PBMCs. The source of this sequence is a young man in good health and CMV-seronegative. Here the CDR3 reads CASSLAGIYGYTF. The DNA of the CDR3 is TGTGCCAGCAGCTTGGCAGGGATCTATGGCTACACCTTC.